The T cell receptor beta chain described here comes from a study of breast tumors, draining lymph nodes, adjacent tissues. Study-level points and caveats: Tumors had less TCR diversity than lymph nodes, more than nontumor tissue.

The lymph nodes were axillary draining lymph nodes from breast cancer patients. Trimming took 5 bases from V and 0 from J; bases not matched to a gene: 8. CDR1 is DFQATT, CDR2 SNEGSKA, per germline (reference sequence). The CDR3 loop spans 15 amino acids. At least ten counts were recorded for this clonotype. Its antigen is still unknown. TCRdb re-analysed the multiplex PCR reads in MiXCR, keeping a single row per CDR3 protein. The profile shows 200,000 or so distinct CDR3 sequences, about 32% of them singletons. The clonotype originates from a female donor with breast cancer. Some clones in this sample may be carry-over from other donors' samples. The rearrangement joins TRBV20-1 to TRBJ2-3; TRBD2 matches 7 bases. Sequencing was done on a sample of axillary lymph node tissue. The CDR3 DNA sequence: TGCAGTGCTTCACCTTTAGCGGGCAGCACAGATACGCAGTATTTT. It yields the protein CSASPLAGSTDTQYF.